Sequencing of this T cell receptor beta chain was carried out in a study of T cell repertoires in aging, cancer and after chemotherapy. Study at large: Over several months to years, re-sampled healthy donor repertoires clearly shared clones. Some 10 million TCR reads were in the whole dataset. Study-level points and caveats: In each cancer cohort, median generation probability increased across chemotherapy, suggesting thymic output rebounded. The repertoire data cannot show anything about immunological memory following chemotherapy.

Rearranged V-D-J TRB sequences were amplified with a mixed TRB-A/B primer pool. One entry per CDR3 protein, called by TCRdb with MiXCR from the multiplex PCR reads. The sample records about 11,000 distinct CDR3 sequences, about 30% being singletons. TCR beta rearrangements were amplified from peripheral blood genomic DNA. Comment on this clonotype: Its antigen is not identified. One end of the junction fails to match germline, which may point to a read error.

The CDR3 covers 13 residues. Germline CDR1 is MNHEY and CDR2 is SMNVEV (reference sequence). Sequenced sample: blood. V is TRBV27 and J is TRBJ2-7, with 8 bases matching TRBD1. The sequence came from a human donor in good health. The donor label of this sample is uncertain. The CDR3 bases are TGTGCCAGCAGCCCCGGACAGGGCTACGAGCGGTACTTC. Translated, it gives CASSPGQGYERYF.